These 13 T cell receptor beta chains were all obtained from the same sample, sequenced in a study of shared clonotypes between healthy human individuals. Measured with immunoSEQ multiplex PCR; TCRdb has only the in-frame clones, and not every one. The sample includes over 2,000,000 clones, around 93% of them seen just once. As defined, naive CD8 cells were CD45RO-negative and positively selected for CCR7, with terminally differentiated effector memory CD45RA+ cells excluded. The specimen sequenced was naive CD8+ T cells from PBMCs. All receptors come from a man between 18 and 35 years old in good health. Some clones in this sample may be carry-over from other donors' samples.

In the case of this clone: This same CDR3 is encoded by further DNA sequences in the sample. V usage is TRBV5-1 and J usage is TRBJ2-7; D is ambiguous. Germline CDR1 and CDR2: SGHRS and YFSETQ. The CDR3 runs 14 residues. V lost 2 bases and J lost 0, with 9 bases in between. CDR3 sequence (DNA): TGCGCCAGCAGCTTAGGGCGGAGCTCCTACGAGCAGTACTTC. This gives the protein CASSLGRSSYEQYF.

The chain employs TRBV13 and TRBJ2-3; D may be TRBD1 or TRBD2 (5 bases each). CDR1 is PRHDT and CDR2 is FYEKMQ in the germline V gene (reference sequence). V lost 3 bases and J 1 base, leaving 14 bases between the germline ends. CDR3 length: 16 residues. CDR3 in DNA: TGTGCCAGCAGCTTTTTTTATCTGGGGGGCACAGATACGCAGTATTTT. It is translated as CASSFFYLGGTDTQYF.

The chain carries TRBV2 and TRBJ2-2, with TRBD2 matching 7 bases. The CDR3 runs 16 residues. Germline CDR1 reads SNHLY; CDR2 reads FYNNEI. J lost 2 bases, V lost 7 bases, and 10 bases had no gene match. CDR3 coding DNA: TGTGCCAGCATCCTAACGCGGGAGAGCAACACCGGGGAGCTGTTTTTT. Its translation: CASILTRESNTGELFF. Variable domain in full (rest from reference TRBV2 and TRBJ2-2): EPEVTQTPSHQVTQMGQEVILRCVPISNHLYFYWYRQILGQKVEFLVSFYNNEISEKSEIFDDQFSVERPDGSNFTLKIRSTKLEDSAMYFCASILTRESNTGELFFGEGSRLTVL.

The chain combines TRBV28 with TRBJ2-7; a possible D gene is TRBD2 (6 bases). This CDR3 has 14 amino acids. The V end lost 7 bases, the J end lost 2 bases, and 15 bases lay between the germline ends. CDR1 and CDR2 (germline): MDHEN, SYDVKM. The CDR3 bases are TGTGCCAGCACCCTTGGAGGGGAGGCCTACGAGCAGTACTTC. It encodes CASTLGGEAYEQYF. The full variable domain, completed using reference TRBV28 and TRBJ2-7, is DVKVTQSSRYLVKRTGEKVFLECVQDMDHENMFWYRQDPGLGLRLIYFSYDVKMKEKGDIPEGYSVSREKKERFSLILESASTNQTSMYLCASTLGGEAYEQYFGPGTRLTVT.

The V gene is TRBV6-5, the J gene TRBJ1-1; no firm D call. Between the trimmed V and J ends, which lost 5 bases and 1 base, there was a span of 5 bases. This CDR3 has 12 residues. Looked up from germline, CDR1 is MNHEY and CDR2 is SVGAGI. CDR3 sequence: CASSQANTEAFF. Here the CDR3 DNA reads TGTGCCAGCAGTCAGGCGAACACTGAAGCTTTCTTT.

The V call is TRBV6-6, the J call TRBJ2-5, with unresolved D. The germline V gene has CDR1 MNHNY and CDR2 SVGAGI (reference sequence). The length of the CDR3 is 11 residues. The germline V and J ends were trimmed by 5 bases and 3 bases, with 4 bases remaining between them. The CDR3 DNA reads as TGTGCCAGCAGTAACAAAGAGACCCAGTACTTC. Protein product: CASSNKETQYF.

CDR3 in DNA: TGTGCCAGCAGTGATTCAGGGAATTCCTACAATGAGCAGTTCTTC. It codes for CASSDSGNSYNEQFF. The gene calls are TRBV2 and TRBJ2-1; D perhaps matches TRBD1 (5 bases). The CDR3 loop spans 15 amino acids. The germline V gene encodes CDR1 SNHLY and CDR2 FYNNEI. V was cut by 3 bases and J by 1 base, with 10 bases left in between.

The rearrangement links TRBV7-3 to TRBJ2-1, with 10 bases lining up with TRBD2. V dropped 5 bases and J dropped 2; count of bases not matched to a gene: 6. Germline V gene sequence: CDR1 SGHTA, CDR2 FQGTGA. The CDR3 totals 16 residues. CDR3 loop: CASSEASGRAYNEQFF. The CDR3 nucleotides are TGTGCCAGCAGCGAAGCGAGCGGGAGGGCCTACAATGAGCAGTTCTTC. The entire variable domain, with the rest obtained from reference TRBV7-3 and TRBJ2-1, is as follows: GAGVSQTPSNKVTEKGKYVELRCDPISGHTALYWYRQSLGQGPEFLIYFQGTGAADDSGLPNDRFFAVRPEGSVSTLKIQRTERGDSAVYLCASSEASGRAYNEQFFGPGTRLTVL.

The rearrangement uses TRBV6-1 and TRBJ2-7, with 7 bases identical to TRBD2. After removal of 1 base from V and 2 bases from J, the junction contained 5 bases not matched to a gene. Germline V CDR1 and CDR2: MNHNS, SASEGT. This CDR3 region has 15 residues. CDR3 nucleotides: TGTGCCAGCAGTGAAGAGGGACTAAGGCCCTACGAGCAGTACTTC. Protein: CASSEEGLRPYEQYF.

The chain combines TRBV5-5 with TRBJ1-5; D is unresolved. V gave up 4 bases and J gave up 5 bases, with 19 bases separating them. The CDR3 runs to 16 residues. CDR1 and CDR2 from the germline V gene are SGHKS and YYEKEE (reference sequence). DNA for the CDR3: TGTGCCAGCAGCCTTGGGGTCCTGGGGTTGGATCAGCCCCAGCATTTT. It translates to CASSLGVLGLDQPQHF.

This chain connects TRBV5-1 to TRBJ2-7; possibly TRBD1 or TRBD2 for D (6 bases each). CDR3 length: 14 amino acids. The ends were cut back, 7 bases at V and 6 bases at J, with 20 bases in the middle. Per germline, CDR1 SGHRS and CDR2 YFSETQ. The CDR3 sequence is CASRLWDPGAEQYF. The CDR3 DNA follows: TGCGCCAGCCGGCTTTGGGACCCGGGGGCCGAGCAGTACTTC.

The J gene is TRBJ2-7, the V gene TRBV6-5, with no clear D. Deletions cut 6 bases from V and 3 bases from J, with 12 bases between. Germline V lookup: CDR1 MNHEY, CDR2 SVGAGI. There are 13 residues in the CDR3. CDR3 region: CASRPEAGYEQYF. In DNA, the CDR3 is TGTGCCAGCAGACCTGAGGCCGGCTACGAGCAGTACTTC.

The V and J genes are TRBV27 and TRBJ2-7; 8 bases are a match to TRBD2. The CDR3 extends over 16 amino acids. Germline CDR1 is MNHEY and CDR2 is SMNVEV (reference sequence). Unmatched junction bases numbered 8, after V lost 1 base and J lost 3 bases. The CDR3, as DNA: TGTGCCAGCAGTTTATTCCCCCCCGCGGGGGGCTACGAGCAGTACTTC. Translated: CASSLFPPAGGYEQYF.